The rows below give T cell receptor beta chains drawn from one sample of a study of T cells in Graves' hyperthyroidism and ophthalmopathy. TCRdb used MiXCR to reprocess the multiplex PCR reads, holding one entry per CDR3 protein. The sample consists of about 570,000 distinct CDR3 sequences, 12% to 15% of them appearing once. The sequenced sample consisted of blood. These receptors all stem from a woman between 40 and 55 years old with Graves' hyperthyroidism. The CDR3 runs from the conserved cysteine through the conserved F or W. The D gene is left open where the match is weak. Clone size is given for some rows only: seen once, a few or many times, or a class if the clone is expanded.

CDR3 DNA: TGTGCCAGTAGTAGCGGGACCAGATTTCGGGATGAAGCTTTCTTT
CDR3 protein: CASSSGTRFRDEAFF
V gene: TRBV19
clone size: NA
J gene: TRBJ1-1
D gene: NA

CDR3 DNA: TGTGCCAGCAGCCTGGGACTAGCGGGGACCACAGTTACGCAGTATTTT
CDR3 protein: CASSLGLAGTTVTQYF
V gene: TRBV7-2
clone size: many
J gene: TRBJ2-3
D gene: TRBD2

CDR3 DNA: TGTGCCAGCAGCATTGGGTATAATGAAAAACTGTTTTTT
CDR3 protein: CASSIGYNEKLFF
V gene: TRBV5-4
clone size: NA
J gene: TRBJ1-4
D gene: NA

CDR3 DNA: TGTGCTAGTGGACGTTCCAGTACTAGCGGGAGATACGAGCAGTACTTC
CDR3 protein: CASGRSSTSGRYEQYF
V gene: TRBV12-5
clone size: NA
J gene: TRBJ2-7
D gene: TRBD2

CDR3 DNA: TGTGCCAGCAGTCGGACAGGTCAAGCGGATACGCAGTATTTT
CDR3 protein: CASSRTGQADTQYF
V gene: TRBV2
clone size: NA
J gene: TRBJ2-3
D gene: TRBD1

CDR3 DNA: TGCGCCACAGGGGTCGGGGGGGGCACAGATACGCAGTATTTT
CDR3 protein: CATGVGGGTDTQYF
V gene: TRBV5-1
clone size: NA
J gene: TRBJ2-3
D gene: TRBD2

CDR3 DNA: TGCGCCAGCAGCCCCGACAGGGGTGTTGAGACCCAGTACTTC
CDR3 protein: CASSPDRGVETQYF
V gene: TRBV5-1
clone size: many
J gene: TRBJ2-5
D gene: TRBD1

CDR3 DNA: TGTGCCAGCAGCAAACAGACCCTCGATGGCTACACCTTC
CDR3 protein: CASSKQTLDGYTF
V gene: TRBV7-8
clone size: many
J gene: TRBJ1-2
D gene: NA

CDR3 DNA: TGTGCCAGCAGCTTAGGGTCGATAAGACACAACTATGGCTACACCTTC
CDR3 protein: CASSLGSIRHNYGYTF
V gene: TRBV7-9
clone size: few
J gene: TRBJ1-2
D gene: NA

CDR3 DNA: TGTGCCAGCAGCTCCTCGGGGGGTATGAACACTGGAGCTTTCTTT
CDR3 protein: CASSSSGGMNTGAFF
V gene: TRBV7-9
clone size: few
J gene: TRBJ1-1
D gene: NA

CDR3 DNA: TGTGCCAGCAGTTTATCGGACGGGGTTCATCTGGAGACCCAGTACTTC
CDR3 protein: CASSLSDGVHLETQYF
V gene: TRBV28
clone size: many
J gene: TRBJ2-5
D gene: NA

CDR3 DNA: TGTGCCAGCAGTGAGGACAGGGGAGGCTACGAGCAGTACTTC
CDR3 protein: CASSEDRGGYEQYF
V gene: TRBV2
clone size: NA
J gene: TRBJ2-7
D gene: TRBD1

CDR3 DNA: TGCAGTGCTAGTCGCAGCTACGAGCAGTACTTC
CDR3 protein: CSASRSYEQYF
V gene: TRBV20-1
clone size: many
J gene: TRBJ2-7
D gene: NA

CDR3 DNA: TGTGCCAGCAGCTTAGTGGGACAGGGTATCGGCGAGCAGTACTTC
CDR3 protein: CASSLVGQGIGEQYF
V gene: TRBV7-2
clone size: many
J gene: TRBJ2-7
D gene: TRBD1

CDR3 DNA: TGCGCCAGCAGCGTTATAGAGGGCACTGAAGCTTTCTTT
CDR3 protein: CASSVIEGTEAFF
V gene: TRBV5-1
clone size: many
J gene: TRBJ1-1
D gene: NA

CDR3 DNA: TGTGCCAGCAGTTTAGAGCACAGGGCGATTGAGACCCAGTACTTC
CDR3 protein: CASSLEHRAIETQYF
V gene: TRBV27
clone size: few
J gene: TRBJ2-5
D gene: NA

CDR3 DNA: TGTGCCAGCAGCTTATCGTCAGCCTATGGCTACACCTTC
CDR3 protein: CASSLSSAYGYTF
V gene: TRBV7-2
clone size: NA
J gene: TRBJ1-2
D gene: NA

CDR3 DNA: TGTGCCAGCAGTTTGAGTCCGCGAGGGCACAATGAGCAGTTCTTC
CDR3 protein: CASSLSPRGHNEQFF
V gene: TRBV28
clone size: many
J gene: TRBJ2-1
D gene: NA

CDR3 DNA: TGTGCCTGGAGTGTACTAGGGGGTTATGGCTACACCTTC
CDR3 protein: CAWSVLGGYGYTF
V gene: TRBV30
clone size: few
J gene: TRBJ1-2
D gene: NA

CDR3 DNA: TGTGCCAGCAGTTTCGAGGGCAGGAACTACGAGCAGTACTTC
CDR3 protein: CASSFEGRNYEQYF
V gene: TRBV28
clone size: many
J gene: TRBJ2-7
D gene: NA

CDR3 DNA: TGCGCCAGCAGAGGGGGGCACAATGAGCAGTTCTTC
CDR3 protein: CASRGGHNEQFF
V gene: TRBV10-1
clone size: few
J gene: TRBJ2-1
D gene: NA

CDR3 DNA: TGTGCCAGCAGCTTATTCCCTAGCTCCTACAATGAGCAGTTCTTC
CDR3 protein: CASSLFPSSYNEQFF
V gene: TRBV7-3
clone size: many
J gene: TRBJ2-1
D gene: NA

CDR3 DNA: TGTGCCACCAGCAGAGAGGCCACAAATTCACCCCTCCACTTT
CDR3 protein: CATSREATNSPLHF
V gene: TRBV15
clone size: NA
J gene: TRBJ1-6
D gene: NA

CDR3 DNA: TGTGCCAGCAGCTTATCGCGACAGGGGGCGCAGAATGAGCAGTTCTTC
CDR3 protein: CASSLSRQGAQNEQFF
V gene: TRBV7-9
clone size: many
J gene: TRBJ2-1
D gene: TRBD1

CDR3 DNA: TGTGCCAGCAGCGTAGAGGGGGCGAGCACAGATACGCAGTATTTT
CDR3 protein: CASSVEGASTDTQYF
V gene: TRBV9
clone size: many
J gene: TRBJ2-3
D gene: TRBD1

CDR3 DNA: TGCAGTGCTAGTCCTAGCGGGGAGTACGAGCAGTACTTC
CDR3 protein: CSASPSGEYEQYF
V gene: TRBV20-1
clone size: many
J gene: TRBJ2-7
D gene: TRBD2

CDR3 DNA: TGTGCCAGCAGCGCGGACAGTTACTCCTACAATGAGCAGTTCTTC
CDR3 protein: CASSADSYSYNEQFF
V gene: TRBV5-4
clone size: many
J gene: TRBJ2-1
D gene: NA

CDR3 DNA: TGCAGCGCCCGACAGGGAGTCGGACCTTATGGCTACACCTTC
CDR3 protein: CSARQGVGPYGYTF
V gene: TRBV29-1
clone size: NA
J gene: TRBJ1-2
D gene: TRBD1

CDR3 DNA: TGTGCCAGCAGTCGACCCCTAGGGGCCCCCTGGATTGAGGCCGAAAAACTGTTTTTT
CDR3 protein: CASSRPLGAPWIEAEKLFF
V gene: TRBV28
clone size: many
J gene: TRBJ1-4
D gene: NA

CDR3 DNA: TGCAGCGTATACGGGGTTGGCGAGCAGTACTTC
CDR3 protein: CSVYGVGEQYF
V gene: TRBV29-1
clone size: NA
J gene: TRBJ2-7
D gene: NA

CDR3 DNA: TGCAGCGTTCGCGGGACGGGGGACACCGGGGAGCTGTTTTTT
CDR3 protein: CSVRGTGDTGELFF
V gene: TRBV29-1
clone size: few
J gene: TRBJ2-2
D gene: NA

CDR3 DNA: TGCAGCGTTGGGACAGGGGGAACCCTCAACTATGGCTACACCTTC
CDR3 protein: CSVGTGGTLNYGYTF
V gene: TRBV29-1
clone size: few
J gene: TRBJ1-2
D gene: TRBD1

CDR3 DNA: TGTGCCAGCGGGAGGCACACCGGGGAGCTGTTTTTT
CDR3 protein: CASGRHTGELFF
V gene: TRBV9
clone size: few
J gene: TRBJ2-2
D gene: NA

CDR3 DNA: TGCAGTGCAGGGACTTCCCGACTGAACGAGCAGTACTTC
CDR3 protein: CSAGTSRLNEQYF
V gene: TRBV20-1
clone size: NA
J gene: TRBJ2-7
D gene: NA

CDR3 DNA: TGTGCCAGCAGCCTGGGACAGACAAATTCACCCCTCCACTTT
CDR3 protein: CASSLGQTNSPLHF
V gene: TRBV6-1
clone size: many
J gene: TRBJ1-6
D gene: TRBD1

CDR3 DNA: TGTGCTAGCAGCCCCGGACTAGCGGCCGCCGGGGAGCTGTTTTTT
CDR3 protein: CASSPGLAAAGELFF
V gene: TRBV7-7
clone size: few
J gene: TRBJ2-2
D gene: TRBD2

CDR3 DNA: TGCGCCAGCAGCCTCTTTCCCGGGACAGGGATTAATGAGCAGTTCTTC
CDR3 protein: CASSLFPGTGINEQFF
V gene: TRBV5-1
clone size: few
J gene: TRBJ2-1
D gene: TRBD1

CDR3 DNA: TGTGCCAGCAGACCGGGATCTCTTACAGATACGCAGTATTTT
CDR3 protein: CASRPGSLTDTQYF
V gene: TRBV27
clone size: many
J gene: TRBJ2-3
D gene: NA

CDR3 DNA: TGCAGTGCTAGAGATGAACTTTTGATCGGTGAGCAGTTCTTC
CDR3 protein: CSARDELLIGEQFF
V gene: TRBV20-1
clone size: many
J gene: TRBJ2-1
D gene: NA

CDR3 DNA: TGTGCCAGCAGTCGGACCAAACAGAACAATGAGCAGTTCTTC
CDR3 protein: CASSRTKQNNEQFF
V gene: TRBV28
clone size: few
J gene: TRBJ2-1
D gene: NA

CDR3 DNA: TGCGCCAGCAGCTCCTCCGGGACAGGGGTTGAAAAACTGTTTTTT
CDR3 protein: CASSSSGTGVEKLFF
V gene: TRBV5-1
clone size: few
J gene: TRBJ1-4
D gene: TRBD1

CDR3 DNA: TGTGCCAGCAGCCGGATTTTAGAGACTAGCTTCTCCTACAATGAGCAGTTCTTC
CDR3 protein: CASSRILETSFSYNEQFF
V gene: TRBV3-1
clone size: many
J gene: TRBJ2-1
D gene: TRBD2

CDR3 DNA: TGTGCCAGCAGTTTACCCATAGGGGGGGGGACAGGGGAATATCAGCCCCAGCATTTT
CDR3 protein: CASSLPIGGGTGEYQPQHF
V gene: TRBV27
clone size: NA
J gene: TRBJ1-5
D gene: TRBD1

CDR3 DNA: TGCAGCGTTGTCGGACAGGGTAACAATGAGCAGTTCTTC
CDR3 protein: CSVVGQGNNEQFF
V gene: TRBV29-1
clone size: NA
J gene: TRBJ2-1
D gene: TRBD1

CDR3 DNA: TGCAGCGTTGACCCGACAGGGGCGAAGGGCTACACCTTC
CDR3 protein: CSVDPTGAKGYTF
V gene: TRBV29-1
clone size: few
J gene: TRBJ1-2
D gene: TRBD1

CDR3 DNA: TGCAGTGCTAGAGATACAGCAACGCTAGCCAAAAACATTCAGTACTTC
CDR3 protein: CSARDTATLAKNIQYF
V gene: TRBV20-1
clone size: many
J gene: TRBJ2-4
D gene: NA

CDR3 DNA: TGTGCCAGTAGTGCAACGGGACAGGGCAATCAGCCCCAGCATTTT
CDR3 protein: CASSATGQGNQPQHF
V gene: TRBV19
clone size: many
J gene: TRBJ1-5
D gene: TRBD1

CDR3 DNA: TGTGCCAGCAGTCCATTAGCGGGATGGGGGACGAACGAGCAGTACTTC
CDR3 protein: CASSPLAGWGTNEQYF
V gene: TRBV28
clone size: NA
J gene: TRBJ2-7
D gene: TRBD2

CDR3 DNA: TGCGCCAGCAGCCGGGGACCTGAAGAGACCCAGTACTTC
CDR3 protein: CASSRGPEETQYF
V gene: TRBV5-1
clone size: many
J gene: TRBJ2-5
D gene: NA

CDR3 DNA: TGTGCCAGTAGTATGAGCCGGGGGAGGGGACACACTGAAGCTTTCTTT
CDR3 protein: CASSMSRGRGHTEAFF
V gene: TRBV19
clone size: NA
J gene: TRBJ1-1
D gene: NA

CDR3 DNA: TGTGCCAGCAGCTTACAGTGGGGAGAAGAGACCCAGTACTTC
CDR3 protein: CASSLQWGEETQYF
V gene: TRBV11-3
clone size: many
J gene: TRBJ2-5
D gene: NA